Sequencing of this T cell receptor (beta chain) was carried out in a study of blood T cell repertoires in COVID-19. Enrollment of patients from Seattle took place during active infection, with longitudinal follow-up. Profiling relied on immunoSEQ multiplex PCR, and the TCRdb table lists in-frame clones only, not all of them. The repertoire holds some 200,000 clones, with 82% as singletons. V was clipped by 6 bases and J by 7 bases; unmatched bases: 6. Per the germline V gene, CDR1 is MDHEN and CDR2 is SYDVKM. This CDR3 is built from 13 residues. This clone was seen only once. The source is a woman in her 70s with COVID-19, enrolled during active disease. The chain has TRBV28 and TRBJ1-1; 9 bases line up with TRBD1. Sequences were obtained from peripheral blood. CDR3 bases: TGTGCCAGCAGCCCCACAGGGGGCGTTGAAGCTTTCTTT. The encoded protein is CASSPTGGVEAFF. Looking up the rest from reference TRBV28 and TRBJ1-1 gives the full variable domain: DVKVTQSSRYLVKRTGEKVFLECVQDMDHENMFWYRQDPGLGLRLIYFSYDVKMKEKGDIPEGYSVSREKKERFSLILESASTNQTSMYLCASSPTGGVEAFFGQGTRLTVV.